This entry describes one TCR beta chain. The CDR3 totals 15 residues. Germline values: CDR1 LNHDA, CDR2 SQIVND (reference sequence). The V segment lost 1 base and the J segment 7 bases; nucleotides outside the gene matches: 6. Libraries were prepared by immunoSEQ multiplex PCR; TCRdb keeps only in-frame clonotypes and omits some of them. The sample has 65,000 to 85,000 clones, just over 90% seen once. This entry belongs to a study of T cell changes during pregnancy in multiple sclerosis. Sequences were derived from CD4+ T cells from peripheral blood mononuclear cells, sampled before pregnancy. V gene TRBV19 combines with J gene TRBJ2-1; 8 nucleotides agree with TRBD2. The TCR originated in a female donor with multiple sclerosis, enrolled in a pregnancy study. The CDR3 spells CASSIASGRGNEQFF. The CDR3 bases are TGTGCCAGTAGTATAGCTAGCGGGCGAGGGAATGAGCAGTTCTTC. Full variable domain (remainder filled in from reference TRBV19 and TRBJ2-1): DGGITQSPKYLFRKEGQNVTLSCEQNLNHDAMYWYRQDPGQGLRLIYYSQIVNDFQKGDIAEGYSVSREKKESFPLTVTSAQKNPTAFYLCASSIASGRGNEQFFGPGTRLTVL.